This TCR beta chain was documented in a study of blood T cells in healthy people across ages. In regard to this clonotype: Its target is not known.

V was clipped by 6 bases and J by 10 bases, with 10 bases between them. The CDR3 sequence is 11 residues long. Per the germline V gene, CDR1 is SNHLY and CDR2 is FYNNEI. Whole-study findings and limits: Versus aged donors, long-lived donors had higher diversity and more naive CD4+ cells.

Primed by a sample-barcoded 5' primer and a J-beta primer mix, a second PCR proceeded for 7 to 11 cycles. The template-switch adaptor, which had 12 random nucleotides, put a tag on each cDNA molecule. MiXCR, applied by TCRdb to the 5' RACE reads, yields one record per CDR3 protein. Of under 2 million distinct CDR3 sequences in the sample, about 35% were seen once. This clonotype originated in a young woman in good health. The chain employs TRBV2 and TRBJ2-1, with D maybe TRBD2 (5 bases). Sequenced: blood. The CDR3 sequence is CASRTPGEQFF. The DNA for the CDR3 is TGTGCCAGCAGGACCCCGGGGGAGCAGTTCTTC.